One and the same sample provided the 25 T cell receptor beta chains below, sequenced in a study of T cell repertoires in cytomegalovirus infection. TCRdb fed the reads into MiXCR, producing one record per CDR3 protein. The sample records some 680,000 distinct CDR3 sequences, roughly 35% being singletons. The sequenced material came from PBMCs. The receptor source for this set is a human donor in good health (CMV status not recorded). Some clones in this sample may be carry-over from other donors' samples.

This clonotype was seen a single time. The gene calls are TRBV11-2 and TRBJ1-1; unclear D gene. CDR1 and CDR2 from the germline V gene are SGHAT and FQNNGV. V lost 0 bases and J 5 bases, leaving 7 bases between the germline ends. The CDR3 sequence is 13 residues long. The CDR3 is CASSLDLQTEAFF. CDR3 nucleotides: TGTGCCAGCAGCTTAGATCTTCAGACTGAAGCTTTCTTT.

This clonotype occurred once. A much larger clone differs from this one at a single base, so this may be a read error. The CDR3 carries no conserved terminal phenylalanine or tryptophan, so it likely arises from a read error. The CDR3: CASSLGPPGNEQFL. Here the CDR3 DNA reads TGTGCCAGCAGCTTAGGGCCCCCTGGGAATGAGCAGTTCTTA. This chain connects TRBV7-2 to TRBJ2-1; D unclear. The CDR3 runs 14 residues. Germline V CDR1 and CDR2: SGHTA, FQGNSA. V was trimmed by 1 base and J by 7 bases, leaving 11 bases between them.

In regard to this clonotype: A much bigger clone sits one base away, suggesting this may be a read error. This chain connects TRBV6-6 to TRBJ1-5; 8 bases are a match to TRBD1. Germline-derived CDR1 and CDR2 are MNHNY and SVGAGI (reference sequence). The CDR3 loop spans 15 amino acids. The DNA for the CDR3 is TGTGCCGGCAGTGACGCAGCAGGGGGCCTTAAGCCCCAGCATTTT. Translated, it gives CAGSDAAGGLKPQHF.

This clonotype appeared a few times. CDR3 coding DNA: TGTGCCAGCAGCACTAAAAAGAACACCGGGGAGCTGTTTTTT. Translating gives CASSTKKNTGELFF. This sequence joins TRBV7-8 and TRBJ2-2; D not certain. CDR1 and CDR2 (germline): SGHVS, FQNEAQ. CDR3 length: 14 residues. The ends were cut back, 5 bases at V and 1 base at J, with 8 bases in the middle.

This clonotype was seen more than once but under ten times. Here the CDR3 reads CASSFSPRLGNEQYF. CDR3 nucleotides: TGTGCCAGCAGTTTTTCCCCTCGGCTGGGCAACGAGCAGTACTTC. J is TRBJ2-7 and V is TRBV12-3 or TRBV12-4, with unresolved D. CDR3 length: 15 amino acids. V gave up 3 bases and J gave up 5 bases, with 17 bases separating them.

This clonotype showed up many times. The rearrangement joins TRBV28 to TRBJ1-5, with D uncertain. Germline V gene lookup returns CDR1 MDHEN and CDR2 SYDVKM. The CDR3 is 12 residues long. The ends were cut back, 6 bases at V and 5 bases at J, with 8 bases in the middle. DNA for the CDR3: TGTGCCAGCAGGTTCGGAGATCAGCCCCAGCATTTT. Protein: CASRFGDQPQHF.

This clonotype has just a few counts. The rearrangement links TRBV27 to TRBJ2-2; D is unclear. The CDR3 has 13 residues. The germline V gene has CDR1 MNHEY and CDR2 SMNVEV (reference sequence). V was cut by 1 base and J by 4 bases, with 4 bases left in between. This chain's CDR3 is CASSLYVTGELFF. The DNA for the CDR3 is TGTGCCAGCAGTTTATACGTCACCGGGGAGCTGTTTTTT.

The gene calls are TRBV7-6 and TRBJ1-5; D not resolved. CDR1 and CDR2 (germline): SGHVS, FNYEAQ. The CDR3 covers 17 residues. Trimming took 2 bases from V and 2 from J, leaving 16 bases between them. The CDR3, as DNA: TGTGCCAGCAGCTTACGAGCTTCGGGCCTAGGCAATCAGCCCCAGCATTTT. Translating gives CASSLRASGLGNQPQHF.

A note on this clonotype: Sequence at one end of the junction differs from germline and may be a read error. This chain uses TRBV27 with TRBJ1-2; 7 bases line up with TRBD1. Germline V CDR1 and CDR2: MNHEY, SMNVEV (reference sequence). The CDR3 is 16 amino acids. CDR3 DNA sequence: TGTGCCAGCAGTTTAGCCCCGACAGGGACCATCTATGGCTACACATTC. Protein sequence: CASSLAPTGTIYGYTF.

V gene TRBV12-3 or TRBV12-4 combines with J gene TRBJ1-5; D possibly corresponds to TRBD1 (6 bases). This CDR3 has 14 amino acids. The V and J ends lost 6 bases and 2 bases respectively, with 11 bases between them. CDR3 DNA sequence: TGTGCCAGCAGCAGGACAGCTCGCAATCAGCCCCAGCATTTT. This codes for CASSRTARNQPQHF.

Comment on this clonotype: A much larger clonotype is one base distant, so this may be a read error. The rearrangement links TRBV7-2 to TRBJ1-1; TRBD1 might be the D (5 bases). The CDR3 runs 13 residues. The V end lost 5 bases, the J end lost 8 bases, and 15 bases lay between the germline ends. Germline V CDR1 and CDR2: SGHTA, FQGNSA. This chain's CDR3 is CASSPRTQVEAFF. Here the CDR3 DNA reads TGTGCCAGCAGCCCACGGACACAGGTGGAAGCTTTCTTT.

This clonotype was counted only a few times. The V gene is TRBV19, the J gene TRBJ1-6; TRBD1 matches 7 bases. Germline CDR1 LNHDA, CDR2 SQIVND (reference sequence). Unmatched junction bases numbered 9, after V lost 4 bases and J lost 3 bases. The CDR3 spans 17 residues. The CDR3 loop reads CASSTLTGTLYNSPLHF. The CDR3 DNA reads TGTGCCAGTAGTACGTTGACAGGGACACTCTATAATTCACCCCTCCACTTT. The variable domain in full, completed from reference TRBV19 and TRBJ1-6, reads DGGITQSPKYLFRKEGQNVTLSCEQNLNHDAMYWYRQDPGQGLRLIYYSQIVNDFQKGDIAEGYSVSREKKESFPLTVTSAQKNPTAFYLCASSTLTGTLYNSPLHFGNGTRLTVT.

V and J are TRBV5-6 and TRBJ1-2; D gene unclear. CDR1 SGHDT and CDR2 YYEEEE come from the germline V gene. This CDR3 is 15 amino acids long. V shed 4 bases and J shed 0 bases, with 13 bases lying between them. The CDR3 loop is CASSSHSLANYGYTF. CDR3 DNA: TGTGCCAGCAGCAGCCACAGTTTAGCTAACTATGGCTACACCTTC.

The J gene is TRBJ2-7, the V gene TRBV10-3; D possibly uses TRBD1 or TRBD2 (5 bases each). Germline V gives CDR1 ENHRY, CDR2 SYGVKD. V dropped 9 bases and J dropped 0 bases, with 9 bases sitting between them. The CDR3 is 12 amino acids. The CDR3 sequence is CAMGTVSYEQYF. The CDR3 DNA is TGTGCCATGGGGACCGTCTCCTACGAGCAGTACTTC.

The chain links TRBV6-1 to TRBJ2-1; D is unresolved. The CDR3 totals 16 residues. Germline CDR1 is MNHNS and CDR2 is SASEGT. Deletions cut 6 bases from V and 5 bases from J, with 20 bases between. The CDR3 is CASRAIHTSNHNEQFF. CDR3 nucleotides: TGTGCCAGCAGAGCAATCCATACATCGAATCACAATGAGCAGTTCTTC.

With regard to this clonotype: As the CDR3 is not closed by the conserved phenylalanine or tryptophan, this likely results from a read error. V usage is TRBV4-1 and J usage is TRBJ2-7; 7 bases line up with TRBD2. This CDR3 contains 17 residues. Germline loops: CDR1 MGHRA, CDR2 YSYEKL. The CDR3 spells CASSQQWREIGRDEQYL. CDR3 bases: TGTGCCAGCAGCCAACAGTGGCGGGAGATAGGTAGGGACGAGCAGTACCTC.

This clonotype has at least ten counts. This sequence joins TRBV7-8 and TRBJ2-1; 10 nucleotides match TRBD1. Germline values: CDR1 SGHVS, CDR2 FQNEAQ. V shed 6 bases and J 7 bases; nucleotides not matched to a gene: 12. The CDR3 has 16 residues. The CDR3 sequence is CASSTLTGGAGNEQFF. The CDR3 DNA sequence: TGTGCCAGCAGTACCCTGACAGGGGGCGCGGGGAATGAGCAGTTCTTC.

The chain is built from TRBV2 and TRBJ1-5; 7 positions agree with TRBD1. Per the germline V gene, CDR1 is SNHLY and CDR2 is FYNNEI. The CDR3 has 13 residues. The V gene end was trimmed by 8 bases and the J gene end by 3 bases; junction bases not matched to a gene: 4. The DNA for the CDR3 is TGTGCCAGCGGAGGGACAGACAATCAGCCCCAGCATTTT. Translation gives CASGGTDNQPQHF.

Comments on this clonotype: The final CDR3 position lacks the conserved phenylalanine or tryptophan, pointing to a likely read error. The rearrangement uses TRBV7-3 and TRBJ2-3; a possible D gene is TRBD2 (7 bases). The ends were cut back, 2 bases at V and 6 bases at J, with 12 bases in the middle. Per germline, CDR1 SGHTA and CDR2 FQGTGA. The CDR3 totals 14 residues. In nucleotides, the CDR3 is TGTGCCAGCAGCTTAGGGGGGGCAATGGATACGCAGTATGTT. Encoded protein: CASSLGGAMDTQYV.

This chain connects TRBV20-1 to TRBJ1-4, with D possibly TRBD1 on 6 matching bases. V dropped 5 bases and J dropped 3 bases, with 10 bases sitting between them. The length of the CDR3 is 13 residues. The germline gives CDR1 DFQATT, CDR2 SNEGSKA (reference sequence). CDR3 residues: CSAHRVANEKLFF. The CDR3 region has the DNA TGCAGTGCTCACAGGGTTGCTAATGAAAAACTGTTTTTT.

This sequence joins TRBV20-1 and TRBJ1-4; D gene uncertain. Trimming removed 6 bases at V and 8 bases at J, with 13 bases between. This CDR3 region has 12 residues. Germline CDR1 DFQATT, CDR2 SNEGSKA (reference sequence). The CDR3 here is CSAPKFEEKLFF. In DNA, the CDR3 is TGCAGTGCCCCCAAATTCGAGGAAAAACTGTTTTTT.

J is TRBJ2-1 and V is TRBV7-6; TRBD2 matches at 10 bases. The CDR3 covers 15 residues. CDR1 is SGHVS, CDR2 FNYEAQ, per germline. With V trimmed by 5 bases and J by 2 bases, 3 bases remained unmatched. CDR3 DNA sequence: TGTGCCAGCAGCATAACTAGCGGGGCCTACAATGAGCAGTTCTTC. Translating gives CASSITSGAYNEQFF.

This clonotype was counted a few times. V usage is TRBV28 and J usage is TRBJ2-2; D uncertain. From germline, CDR1 is MDHEN and CDR2 SYDVKM. The CDR3 spans 15 residues. V was pared by 6 bases and J by 5 bases, with 16 bases between. The CDR3 DNA reads TGTGCCAGCAGACCACTACCCCTAGAAACCGGGGAGCTGTTTTTT. As protein: CASRPLPLETGELFF.

This sequence joins TRBV6-1 and TRBJ1-6; D unclear. Trimming stripped 6 bases from V and 0 bases from J, with 18 bases between. CDR1 and CDR2 (germline): MNHNS, SASEGT. The CDR3 extends over 18 amino acids. In DNA form, the CDR3 reads TGTGCCAGCAGCTCCGAAACTCGTCGAAGCTCCTATAATTCACCCCTCCACTTT. This encodes CASSSETRRSSYNSPLHF.

Here the CDR3 reads CASSASVEAFF. CDR3 sequence (DNA): TGTGCCAGCAGTGCCTCGGTTGAAGCTTTCTTT. The V call is TRBV6-6, the J call TRBJ1-1; no firm D call. CDR3 size: 11 residues. Germline CDR1 MNHNY, CDR2 SVGAGI (reference sequence). V was trimmed by 5 bases and J by 7 bases, leaving 8 bases between them.